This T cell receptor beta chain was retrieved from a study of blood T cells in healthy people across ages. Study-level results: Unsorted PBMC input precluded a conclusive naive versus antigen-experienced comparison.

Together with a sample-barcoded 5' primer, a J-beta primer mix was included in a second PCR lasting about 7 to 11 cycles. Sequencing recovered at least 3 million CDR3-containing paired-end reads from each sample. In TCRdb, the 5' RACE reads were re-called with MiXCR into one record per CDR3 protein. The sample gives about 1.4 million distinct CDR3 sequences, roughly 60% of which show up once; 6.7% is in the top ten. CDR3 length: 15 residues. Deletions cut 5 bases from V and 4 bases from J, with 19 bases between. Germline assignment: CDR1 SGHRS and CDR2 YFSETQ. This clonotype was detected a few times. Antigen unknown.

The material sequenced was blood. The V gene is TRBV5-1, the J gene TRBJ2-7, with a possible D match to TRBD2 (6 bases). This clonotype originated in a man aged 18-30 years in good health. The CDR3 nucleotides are TGCGCCAGCAGTGAGGGACTCAACGGCGGGTACGAGCAGTACTTC. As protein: CASSEGLNGGYEQYF.